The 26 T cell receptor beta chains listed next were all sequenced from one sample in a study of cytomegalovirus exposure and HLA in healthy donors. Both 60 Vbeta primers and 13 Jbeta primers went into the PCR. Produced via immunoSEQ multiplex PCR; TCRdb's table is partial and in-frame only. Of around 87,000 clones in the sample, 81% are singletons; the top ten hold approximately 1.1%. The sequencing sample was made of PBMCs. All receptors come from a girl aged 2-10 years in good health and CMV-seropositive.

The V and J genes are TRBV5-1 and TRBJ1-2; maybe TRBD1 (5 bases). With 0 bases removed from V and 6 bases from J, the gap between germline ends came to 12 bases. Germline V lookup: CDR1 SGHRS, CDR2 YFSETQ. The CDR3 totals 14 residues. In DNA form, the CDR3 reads TGCGCCAGCAGCTTGGAAGCAGGGAGGGATGGCTACACCTTC. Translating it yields CASSLEAGRDGYTF.

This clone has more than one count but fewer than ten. The CDR3 DNA is TGTGCCAGCAGCCAACTAAACACTGAAGCTTTCTTT. This sequence encodes CASSQLNTEAFF. The chain employs TRBV14 and TRBJ1-1; D remains ambiguous. The CDR3 length is 12 residues. Germline V gene sequence: CDR1 SGHDN, CDR2 FVKESK. Trimming removed 2 bases at V and 2 bases at J, with 3 bases between.

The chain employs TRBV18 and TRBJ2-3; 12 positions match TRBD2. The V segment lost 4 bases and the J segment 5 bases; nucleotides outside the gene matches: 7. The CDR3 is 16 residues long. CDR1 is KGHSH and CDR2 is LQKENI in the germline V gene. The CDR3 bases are TGTGCCAGCTCACTTATGACTAGCGGGAGCGAAGATACGCAGTATTTT. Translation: CASSLMTSGSEDTQYF.

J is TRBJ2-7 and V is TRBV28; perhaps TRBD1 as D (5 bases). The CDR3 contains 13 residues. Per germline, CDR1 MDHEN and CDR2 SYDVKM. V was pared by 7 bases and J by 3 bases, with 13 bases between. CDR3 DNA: TGTGCCAGCACCTTGGACACCCGCTACGAGCAGTACTTC. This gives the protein CASTLDTRYEQYF.

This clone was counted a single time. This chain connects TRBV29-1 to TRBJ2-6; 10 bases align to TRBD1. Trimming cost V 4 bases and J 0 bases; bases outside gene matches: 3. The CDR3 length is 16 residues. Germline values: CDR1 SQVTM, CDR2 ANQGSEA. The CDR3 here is CSVGTGGLSGANVLTF. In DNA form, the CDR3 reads TGCAGCGTTGGGACAGGGGGACTCTCTGGGGCCAACGTCCTGACTTTC.

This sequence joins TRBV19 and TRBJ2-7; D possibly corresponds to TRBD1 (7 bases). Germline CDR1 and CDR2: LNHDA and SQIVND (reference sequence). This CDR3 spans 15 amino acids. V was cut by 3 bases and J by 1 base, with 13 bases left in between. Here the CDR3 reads CASSMGQGGSYEQYF. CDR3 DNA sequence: TGTGCCAGTAGTATGGGTCAGGGGGGATCCTACGAGCAGTACTTC.

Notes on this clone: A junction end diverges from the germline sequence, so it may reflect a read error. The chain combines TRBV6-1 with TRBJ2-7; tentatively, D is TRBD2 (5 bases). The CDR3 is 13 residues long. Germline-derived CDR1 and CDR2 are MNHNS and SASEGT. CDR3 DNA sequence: TGTGCCAGCAGTGAAGCGGCGGGCCGACCCTCAGTCTTT. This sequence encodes CASSEAAGRPSVF.

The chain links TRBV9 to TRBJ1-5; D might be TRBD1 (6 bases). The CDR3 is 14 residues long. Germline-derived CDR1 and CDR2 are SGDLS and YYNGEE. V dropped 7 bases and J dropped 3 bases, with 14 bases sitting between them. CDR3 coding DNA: TGTGCCAGCGGGGCAGGGGCTCCCAATCAGCCCCAGCATTTT. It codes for CASGAGAPNQPQHF.

DNA for the CDR3: TGTGCCAGCAGTCTAGGGACAAATCAAGAGACCCAGTACTTC. Its protein is CASSLGTNQETQYF. This chain links TRBV27 with TRBJ2-5; tentatively, D is TRBD1 (6 bases). Per germline, CDR1 MNHEY and CDR2 SMNVEV (reference sequence). CDR3 length equals 14 residues. The germline V and J ends were trimmed by 5 bases and 2 bases, with 12 bases remaining between them.

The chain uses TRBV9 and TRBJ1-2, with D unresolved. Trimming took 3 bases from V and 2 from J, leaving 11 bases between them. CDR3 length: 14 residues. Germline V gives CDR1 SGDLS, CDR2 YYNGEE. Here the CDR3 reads CASSAYSANYGYTF. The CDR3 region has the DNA TGTGCCAGCAGCGCATATTCAGCGAACTATGGCTACACCTTC. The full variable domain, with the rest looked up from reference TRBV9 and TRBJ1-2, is DSGVTQTPKHLITATGQRVTLRCSPRSGDLSVYWYQQSLDQGLQFLIQYYNGEERAKGNILERFSAQQFPDLHSELNLSSLELGDSALYFCASSAYSANYGYTFGSGTRLTVV.

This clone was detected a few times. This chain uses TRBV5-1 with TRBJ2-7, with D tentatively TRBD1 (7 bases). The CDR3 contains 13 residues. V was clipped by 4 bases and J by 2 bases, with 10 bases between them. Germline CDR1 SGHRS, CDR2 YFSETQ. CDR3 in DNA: TGCGCCAGCAGCCAGGGGGGTCCCTACGAGCAGTACTTC. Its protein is CASSQGGPYEQYF.

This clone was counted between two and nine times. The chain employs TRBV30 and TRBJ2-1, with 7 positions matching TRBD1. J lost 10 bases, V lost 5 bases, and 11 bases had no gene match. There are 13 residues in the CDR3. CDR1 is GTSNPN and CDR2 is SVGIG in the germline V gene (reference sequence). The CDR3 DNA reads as TGTGCCTGGGAGAAACAGGGGAAGGAGGAGCAGTTCTTC. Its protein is CAWEKQGKEEQFF.

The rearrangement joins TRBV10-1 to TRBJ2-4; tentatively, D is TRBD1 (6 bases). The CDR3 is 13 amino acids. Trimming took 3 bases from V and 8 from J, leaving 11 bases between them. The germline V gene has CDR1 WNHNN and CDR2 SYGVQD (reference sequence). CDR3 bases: TGCGCCAGCAGTGAAAATTCAGGGGACATTCAGTACTTC. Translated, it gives CASSENSGDIQYF.

The CDR3 reads CASSMRLAATDTQYF. The CDR3 DNA follows: TGTGCCAGCAGTATGAGACTAGCGGCCACAGATACGCAGTATTTT. The V and J genes are TRBV27 and TRBJ2-3, with 9 bases identical to TRBD2. Germline trimming cut 5 bases from V and 2 bases from J; bases unmatched to any gene: 5. This CDR3 is 15 amino acids long. Germline values: CDR1 MNHEY, CDR2 SMNVEV (reference sequence).

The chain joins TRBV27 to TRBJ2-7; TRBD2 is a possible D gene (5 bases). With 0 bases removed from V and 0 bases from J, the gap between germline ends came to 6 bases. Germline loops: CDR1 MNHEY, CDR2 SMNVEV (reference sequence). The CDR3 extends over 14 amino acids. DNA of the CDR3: TGTGCCAGCAGTTTATCAGGGAGCTCCTACGAGCAGTACTTC. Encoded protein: CASSLSGSSYEQYF.

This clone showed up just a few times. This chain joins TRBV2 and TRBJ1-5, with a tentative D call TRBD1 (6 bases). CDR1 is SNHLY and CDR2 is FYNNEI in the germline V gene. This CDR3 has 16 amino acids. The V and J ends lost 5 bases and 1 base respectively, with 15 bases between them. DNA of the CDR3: TGTGCCAGCAGTCCAGCGGGGGGGCGAAGCAATCAGCCCCAGCATTTT. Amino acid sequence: CASSPAGGRSNQPQHF.

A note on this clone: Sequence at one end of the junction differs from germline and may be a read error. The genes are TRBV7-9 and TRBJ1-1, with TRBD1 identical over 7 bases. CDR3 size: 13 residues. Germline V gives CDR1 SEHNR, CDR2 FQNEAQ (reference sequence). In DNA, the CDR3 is TGTTCCAGCAGCTTCCCGGACAGGACTGAAGCTTTCTTT. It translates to CSSSFPDRTEAFF.

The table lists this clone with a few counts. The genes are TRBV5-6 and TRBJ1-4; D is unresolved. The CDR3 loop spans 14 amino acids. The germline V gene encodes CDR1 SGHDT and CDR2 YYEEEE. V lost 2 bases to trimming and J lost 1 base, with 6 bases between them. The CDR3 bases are TGTGCCAGCAGCTTCGGAGGAACTAATGAAAAACTGTTTTTT. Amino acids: CASSFGGTNEKLFF.

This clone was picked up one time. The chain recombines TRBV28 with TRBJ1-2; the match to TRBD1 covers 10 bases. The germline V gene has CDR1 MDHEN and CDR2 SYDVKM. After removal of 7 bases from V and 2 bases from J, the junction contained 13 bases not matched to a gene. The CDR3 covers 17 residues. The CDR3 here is CASTMIRTGGTNYGYTF. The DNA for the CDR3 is TGTGCCAGCACAATGATCCGGACAGGGGGTACCAACTATGGCTACACCTTC.

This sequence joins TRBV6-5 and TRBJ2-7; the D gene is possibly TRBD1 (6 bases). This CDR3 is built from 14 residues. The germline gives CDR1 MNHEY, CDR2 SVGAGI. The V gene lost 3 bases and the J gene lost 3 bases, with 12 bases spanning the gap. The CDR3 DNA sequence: TGTGCCAGCAGTTATCGGGACAACCGCTACGAGCAGTACTTC. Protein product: CASSYRDNRYEQYF.

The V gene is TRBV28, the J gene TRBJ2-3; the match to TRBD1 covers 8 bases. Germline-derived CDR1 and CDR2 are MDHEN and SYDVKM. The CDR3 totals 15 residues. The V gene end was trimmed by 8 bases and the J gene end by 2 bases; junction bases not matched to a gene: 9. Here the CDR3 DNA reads TGTGCCAGCGCCACAGGGGGTACCGACACAGATACGCAGTATTTT. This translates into CASATGGTDTDTQYF. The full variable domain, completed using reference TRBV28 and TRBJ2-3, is DVKVTQSSRYLVKRTGEKVFLECVQDMDHENMFWYRQDPGLGLRLIYFSYDVKMKEKGDIPEGYSVSREKKERFSLILESASTNQTSMYLCASATGGTDTDTQYFGPGTRLTVL.

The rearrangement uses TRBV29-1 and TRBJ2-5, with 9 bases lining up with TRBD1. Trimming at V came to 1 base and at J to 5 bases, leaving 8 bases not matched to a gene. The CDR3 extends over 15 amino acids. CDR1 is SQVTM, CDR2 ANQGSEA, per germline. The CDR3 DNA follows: TGCAGCGTTGAAGGGGACAGGGCCTTGTGGGAGACCCAGTACTTC. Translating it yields CSVEGDRALWETQYF.

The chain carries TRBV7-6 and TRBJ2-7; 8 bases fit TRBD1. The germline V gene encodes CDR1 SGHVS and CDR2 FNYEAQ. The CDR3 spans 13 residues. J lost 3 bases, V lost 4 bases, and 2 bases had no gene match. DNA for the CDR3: TGTGCCAGCAGCTCCGGGACAGGCTACGAGCAGTACTTC. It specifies CASSSGTGYEQYF.

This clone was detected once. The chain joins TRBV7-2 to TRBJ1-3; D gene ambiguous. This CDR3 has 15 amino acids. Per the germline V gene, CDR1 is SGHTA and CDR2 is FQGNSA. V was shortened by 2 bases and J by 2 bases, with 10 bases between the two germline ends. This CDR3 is CASSLSGPPGNTIYF. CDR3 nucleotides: TGTGCCAGCAGCTTATCTGGGCCACCTGGAAACACCATATATTTT.

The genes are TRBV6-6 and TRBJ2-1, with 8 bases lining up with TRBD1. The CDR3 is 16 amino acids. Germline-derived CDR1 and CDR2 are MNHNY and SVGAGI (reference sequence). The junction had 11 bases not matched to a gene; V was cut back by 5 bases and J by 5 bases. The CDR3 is CASSGDRGYLNNEQFF. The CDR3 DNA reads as TGTGCCAGCAGTGGCGACAGGGGCTACTTGAACAATGAGCAGTTCTTC.

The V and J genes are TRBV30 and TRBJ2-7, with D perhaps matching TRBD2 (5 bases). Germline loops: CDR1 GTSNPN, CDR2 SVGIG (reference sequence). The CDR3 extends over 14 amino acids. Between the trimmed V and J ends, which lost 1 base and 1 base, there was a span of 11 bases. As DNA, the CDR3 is TGTGCCTGGAGTGCTTGGACTGGATCCTACGAGCAGTACTTC. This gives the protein CAWSAWTGSYEQYF.